A selection of T cell receptor beta chains follows, all from one sample in a study of shared clonotypes between healthy human individuals. Some clones are missing from TCRdb's copy, which holds only in-frame ones; the method was immunoSEQ multiplex PCR. The sample lists around 100,000 clones; around 73% were seen once. The sequenced sample was memory CD8+ T cells sorted from blood. These receptors came from a woman in her 30s in good health. Each CDR3 is given with its conserved first and last residue. A D gene is named only where the DNA matches it firmly. Only part of the rows carry a size: once, few, many, or a class if the clone is expanded.

NA	TRBV9	TRBJ1-1	NA	CASSVDGLGGSTEAFF	TGTGCCAGCAGCGTAGACGGGTTAGGGGGAAGCACTGAAGCTTTCTTT
NA	TRBV4-2	TRBJ2-5	NA	CASSPGGMGFQETQYF	TGTGCCAGCAGCCCGGGCGGGATGGGTTTCCAAGAGACCCAGTACTTC
NA	TRBV15	TRBJ2-7	NA	CATSRDLGTGVSEQYF	TGTGCCACCAGCAGAGATTTGGGGACCGGGGTTTCTGAGCAGTACTTC
NA	TRBV18	TRBJ2-6	TRBD1	CASSDRTGGHVLTF	TGTGCCAGCTCAGATAGGACAGGGGGCCACGTCCTGACTTTC
many	TRBV28	TRBJ2-5	NA	CATRLRLGWETQYF	TGTGCCACCCGACTCCGGCTGGGTTGGGAGACCCAGTACTTC
NA	TRBV25-1	TRBJ2-7	NA	CASSSTDSYEQYF	TGTGCCAGCAGCTCGACAGACTCCTACGAGCAGTACTTC
few	TRBV28	TRBJ2-2	NA	CASSLRAAATGELFF	TGTGCCAGCAGTTTAAGGGCCGCGGCGACCGGGGAGCTGTTTTTT
NA	TRBV5-4	TRBJ2-5	NA	CASRSVSRETQYF	TGTGCCAGCAGAAGCGTCTCGAGGGAGACCCAGTACTTC
many	TRBV28	TRBJ2-1	TRBD2	CASSFIAGGNNEQFF	TGTGCCAGCAGTTTTATTGCGGGAGGAAACAATGAGCAGTTCTTC
NA	TRBV15	TRBJ2-7	NA	CATSRENGLYEQYF	TGTGCCACCAGCAGAGAGAACGGACTTTACGAGCAGTACTTC
NA	TRBV5-1	TRBJ1-2	NA	CASNFQTDVAGYTF	TGCGCCAGCAATTTCCAGACTGATGTGGCGGGCTACACCTTC
NA	TRBV5-8	TRBJ2-5	NA	CASSLVFLGLGQETQYF	TGTGCCAGCAGCTTGGTCTTTTTGGGGTTGGGGCAAGAGACCCAGTACTTC
NA	TRBV10-3	TRBJ2-7	NA	CAISESAPAIITPSYEQYF	TGTGCCATCAGTGAGTCAGCGCCTGCGATCATAACACCTTCCTACGAGCAGTACTTC
NA	TRBV7-3	TRBJ2-7	NA	CASSHRLGYEQYF	TGTGCCAGCAGCCACAGACTGGGCTACGAGCAGTACTTC
NA	TRBV5-4	TRBJ2-1	TRBD2	CASSQRGAGGSSYNEQFF	TGTGCCAGCAGCCAAAGGGGTGCTGGCGGGAGCTCCTACAATGAGCAGTTCTTC
many	TRBV9	TRBJ2-7	NA	CASSVGTGSSYEQYF	TGTGCCAGCAGCGTAGGGACCGGTAGCTCCTACGAGCAGTACTTC
once	TRBV10-2	TRBJ2-5	TRBD2	CASSFGGLANEETQYF	TGCGCCAGCAGCTTCGGGGGACTAGCGAACGAAGAGACCCAGTACTTC
NA	TRBV7-9	TRBJ1-1	NA	CASSPAGPFF	TGTGCCAGCAGCCCAGCCGGTCCTTTCTTT
few	TRBV29-1	TRBJ2-5	NA	CSVADSPGGTQYF	TGCAGCGTTGCGGACAGTCCGGGGGGGACCCAGTACTTC
few	TRBV7-9	TRBJ2-7	TRBD2	CASSSETSVHEQYF	TGTGCCAGCAGCTCGGAAACTAGCGTCCACGAGCAGTACTTC
NA	TRBV29-1	TRBJ2-7	TRBD1	CSVDQGDYREQYF	TGCAGCGTTGACCAGGGGGATTATAGGGAGCAGTACTTC
NA	TRBV4-1	TRBJ1-5	NA	CASSQGGLKANQPQHF	TGCGCCAGCAGCCAAGGGGGACTTAAGGCGAATCAGCCCCAGCATTTT
NA	TRBV4-1	TRBJ2-1	TRBD2	CASSQGGGRALGNEQFF	TGCGCCAGCAGCCAAGGGGGCGGGAGGGCCCTTGGCAATGAGCAGTTCTTC
few	TRBV13	TRBJ1-1	TRBD1	CASSSTGYTEAFF	TGTGCCAGCAGCTCGACAGGGTACACTGAAGCTTTCTTT
NA	TRBV15	TRBJ2-7	NA	CATSREPGGAYEQYF	TGTGCCACCAGCAGAGAGCCAGGGGGGGCCTACGAGCAGTACTTC
NA	TRBV6-4	TRBJ1-5	NA	CASSGGDFSQPQHF	TGTGCCAGCAGTGGAGGAGACTTTAGCCAGCCCCAGCATTTT
few	TRBV19	TRBJ2-7	NA	CASSPWSLDEQYF	TGTGCCAGTAGTCCCTGGTCCCTTGACGAGCAGTACTTC
NA	TRBV19	TRBJ1-2	NA	CASTPLSDSGAHGYTF	TGTGCCAGTACGCCACTCTCAGATTCAGGGGCGCACGGCTACACCTTC
few	TRBV6-4	TRBJ2-3	NA	CASSAAGGTDTQYF	TGTGCCAGCAGTGCAGCAGGGGGGACAGATACGCAGTATTTT
NA	TRBV28	TRBJ2-7	TRBD2	CASSLFVRGASSYEQYF	TGTGCCAGCAGTTTATTCGTGCGGGGGGCTTCCTCCTACGAGCAGTACTTC